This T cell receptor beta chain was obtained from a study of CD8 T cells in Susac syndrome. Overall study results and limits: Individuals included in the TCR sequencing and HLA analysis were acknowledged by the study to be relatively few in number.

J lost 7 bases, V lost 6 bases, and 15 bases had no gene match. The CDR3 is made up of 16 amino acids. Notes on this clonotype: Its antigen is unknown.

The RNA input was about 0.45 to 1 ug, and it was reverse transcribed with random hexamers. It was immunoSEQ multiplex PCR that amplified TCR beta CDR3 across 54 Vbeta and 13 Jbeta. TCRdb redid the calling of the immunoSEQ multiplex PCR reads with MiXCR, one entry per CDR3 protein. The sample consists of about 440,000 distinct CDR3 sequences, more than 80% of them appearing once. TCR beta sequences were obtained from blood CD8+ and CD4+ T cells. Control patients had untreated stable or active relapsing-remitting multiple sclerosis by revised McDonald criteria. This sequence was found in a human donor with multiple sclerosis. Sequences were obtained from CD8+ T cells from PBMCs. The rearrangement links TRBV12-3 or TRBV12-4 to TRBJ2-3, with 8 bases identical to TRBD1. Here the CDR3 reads CASRSGQGPDSYTQYF. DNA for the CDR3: TGTGCCAGCAGGTCCGGACAGGGTCCAGATTCCTATACGCAGTATTTT.